This entry describes one TCR beta chain. Sequenced by immunoSEQ multiplex PCR; TCRdb stores in-frame clones only, minus some. The sample has some 1 million clones, about 70% seen once. This specimen belongs to a study of shared clonotypes between healthy human individuals. There are 16 residues in the CDR3. The germline gives CDR1 MGHDK, CDR2 SYGVNS. The V end was cut by 6 bases, the J end by 2 bases, with 17 bases between. This clonotype originated in a man younger than 35 in good health. Sequenced: memory CD4+ T cells sorted from blood. Subset defined: CD45RA-negative fraction. V gene TRBV25-1 combines with J gene TRBJ1-5; D might be TRBD1 (5 bases). The CDR3, as DNA: TGTGCCAGCAGCGGGACGGGGGGGGTTGGCAATCAGCCCCAGCATTTT. Translation: CASSGTGGVGNQPQHF.